This T cell receptor (beta chain) was recorded in a study of Graves' ophthalmopathy and Graves' hyperthyroidism. RNA transcripts were the template, and TCR beta CDR3 regions were amplified from them. RT-PCR with HTBI primers came first, then second-round multiplex PCR. TCRdb reprocessed the multiplex PCR reads via MiXCR and lists one record per CDR3 protein. The data contain roughly 410,000 distinct CDR3 sequences, roughly 15% of them singletons. This clonotype was recorded a few times. Germline V gene data show CDR1 as LGHDT and CDR2 as YNNKEL (reference sequence). The CDR3 contains 15 residues. V trimming: 5 bases; J trimming: 1 base; junction bases outside the gene matches: 5. Ophthalmopathy absent within 18 months of follow-up marked hyperthyroidism as stable. Ineligible for inclusion were patients with other autoimmune diseases, uncontrolled infections, pregnancy or lactation.

The V call is TRBV3-1, the J call TRBJ2-5; the match to TRBD1 covers 9 bases. Specimen: peripheral blood. The TCR originated in a woman under 30 with stable Graves' hyperthyroidism. In nucleotides, the CDR3 is TGTGCCAGCAGCACTACAGGGGGCTCCCAAGAGACCCAGTACTTC. Amino acids: CASSTTGGSQETQYF.